This TCR beta chain appears in the sequencing data of a study of CD4 T cells in relation to SARS-CoV-2 and coronaviruses (dated by TCRdb to the early 2020s). Some background on the complete study: In the ViraFEST assay, PBMCs were cultured with antigen for under twelve days, after which TCR beta CDR3s were sequenced to identify antigen-specific clonal expansions. Using patient-derived lymphoblastoid cell lines, the shared crossreactive spike epitopes were mapped to their HLA restriction. A different TCR-beta assay, based on Illumina, was used to sequence expansion assays from other donors in the study. An HIV-1 Nef peptide pool or a culture without peptide was used as the negative reference condition. The Adaptive Biotechnologies TCR-sequencing kit was used to sequence samples from a few pre-COVID donors and the naive versus memory experiments, while other data came from Illumina-based sequencing. At the level of individual TCR clonotypes, the study evaluated whether memory CD4+ T cells crossreact between the spike proteins of SARS-CoV-2 and those of common cold coronaviruses.

The method behind the library was the immunoSEQ multiplex PCR assay. Under the source paper's analysis protocol: Preprocessing removed nonproductive sequences and CDR3s not starting with C, not ending with F or W, or shorter than 7 amino acids. The MANAFEST web app was used to call antigen-specific clonotypes on the basis of expansion compared with the reference and with other culture wells. A clone was considered positive if the clone showed significant expansion compared with the reference culture in 2 of 3 replicate wells at an FDR below 0.05. Positive clones also required significant expansion versus all other tandem wells and an odds ratio above 5. Pairwise Levenshtein distance, computed with the stringdist R package after three terminal residues were trimmed from each end, was used as the measure of CDR3 homology. This immuneACCESS table, as held by TCRdb, lists in-frame sequences with V and J called but not all clones. Of the missing ones, under half trace to an unresolved V gene in checked studies; the others have no known cause. Clonal size and the V and J genes are those of that table, whereas D and trimming came from the DNA. The sample yields about 16,000 clones; 65% to 85% were counted once. In total, the top ten clones hold more than 40% of the sample.

This clone was counted a single time. The antigen it binds to is not known. No quality values exist for individual bases; no much larger clone is one base distant. CD4+ T cells from unexposed donors were collected before the COVID-19 pandemic (2011-2018). After about 10 days of culture, CD4+ T cells were isolated with the EasySep CD4+ T cell isolation kit. As far as cell numbers permitted, CD4+ T cells from unexposed donors were tested for reactivity against SARS-CoV-2 S and N as well as four spike pools from common cold coronaviruses. Approximately 2.1 million PBMCs per well were cultured in IMDM with about 4.9% human AB serum and approximately 10 IU/ml IL-2. Half of the culture medium was replaced with fresh IL-2-containing medium on days 3 and 7. Each peptide culture condition was generally run in triplicate replicate wells. The leukapheresis product for the unexposed donors was obtained through commercial purchase. Ficoll-Paque PLUS gradient centrifugation was used to isolate PBMCs from either whole blood or leukapheresis product. PBMCs were either cryopreserved at -140°C or used fresh in the expansion assay. The QIAamp Micro DNA Kit was used to extract genomic DNA from the CD4+ T cells.

General findings and caveats noted by the study authors: The study was constrained by small numbers of patients and of tested TCRs. In approximately 60% of donors, memory CD4+ clonotypes turned up that crossrecognized SARS-CoV-2 and at least one common cold coronavirus spike. Crossreactivity analysis centred on spike protein, so crossreactivity against other viral proteins was not assessed. Compared with monoreactive clones, crossreactive clones had significantly weaker SARS-CoV-2-driven expansion, a result consistent with antigenic imprinting. Because no donor provided both pre-pandemic and post-infection samples, tracing the source of pre-existing responses was limited.

Counted from cysteine to phenylalanine, this CDR3 has 14 amino acids. Only CDR3 DNA is held: 42 bases, read in frame from base 1. The germline V gene gives CDR1 as SGDLS and CDR2 as YYNGEE. The trim is 0 bases for V and 2 bases for J, with a gap of 9 bases between the germline ends. The receptor's source is a human donor in good health. This sequence uses TRBV9 and TRBJ2-7, with a tentative D call of TRBD1 or TRBD2, each matching 5 bases. The sequencing input was CD4+ T cells from PBMCs, cultured in vitro. DNA sequence: TGTGCCAGCAGCGTAGATAAGGGACCCTACGAGCAGTACTTC. This yields the protein CASSVDKGPYEQYF.